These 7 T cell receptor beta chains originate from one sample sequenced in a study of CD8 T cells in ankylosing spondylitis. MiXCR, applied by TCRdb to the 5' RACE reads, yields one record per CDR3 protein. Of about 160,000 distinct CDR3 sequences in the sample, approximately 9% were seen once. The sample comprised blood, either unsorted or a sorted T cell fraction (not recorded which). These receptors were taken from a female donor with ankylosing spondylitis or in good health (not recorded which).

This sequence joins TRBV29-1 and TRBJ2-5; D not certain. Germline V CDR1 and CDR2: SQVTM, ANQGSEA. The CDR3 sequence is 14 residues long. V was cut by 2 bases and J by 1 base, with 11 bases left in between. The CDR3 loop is CSVEQAGLQETQYF. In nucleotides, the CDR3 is TGCAGCGTTGAACAGGCAGGCCTCCAAGAGACCCAGTACTTC.

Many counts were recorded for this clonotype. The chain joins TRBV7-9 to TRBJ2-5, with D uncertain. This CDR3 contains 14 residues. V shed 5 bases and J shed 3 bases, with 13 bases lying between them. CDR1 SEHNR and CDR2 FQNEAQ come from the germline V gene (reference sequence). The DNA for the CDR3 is TGTGCCAGCAGCCAGGATATAGGTGAAGAGACCCAGTACTTC. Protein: CASSQDIGEETQYF.

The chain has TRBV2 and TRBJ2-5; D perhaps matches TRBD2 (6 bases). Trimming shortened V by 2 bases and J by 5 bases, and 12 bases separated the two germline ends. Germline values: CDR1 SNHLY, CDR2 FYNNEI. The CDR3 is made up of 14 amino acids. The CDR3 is CASSESPGGETQYF. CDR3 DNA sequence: TGTGCCAGCAGTGAAAGCCCTGGAGGGGAGACCCAGTACTTC.

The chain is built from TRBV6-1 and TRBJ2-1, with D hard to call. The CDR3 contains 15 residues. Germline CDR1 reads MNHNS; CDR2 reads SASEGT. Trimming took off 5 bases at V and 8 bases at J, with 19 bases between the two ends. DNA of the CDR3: TGTGCCAGCAGTCCCCGACTTGTAGGAAGCGATGAGCAGTTCTTC. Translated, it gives CASSPRLVGSDEQFF.

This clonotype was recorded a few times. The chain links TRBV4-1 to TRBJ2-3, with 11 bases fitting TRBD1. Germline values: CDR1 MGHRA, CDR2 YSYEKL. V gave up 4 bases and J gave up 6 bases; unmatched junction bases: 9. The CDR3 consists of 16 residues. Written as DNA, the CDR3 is TGCGCCAGCAGCCTGGGACAGGGGGATTTCAGGGATACGCAGTATTTT. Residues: CASSLGQGDFRDTQYF.

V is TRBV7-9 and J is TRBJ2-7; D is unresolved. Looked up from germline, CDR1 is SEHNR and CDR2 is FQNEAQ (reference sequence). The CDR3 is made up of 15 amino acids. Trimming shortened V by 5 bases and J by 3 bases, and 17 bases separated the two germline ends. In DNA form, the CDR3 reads TGTGCCAGCAGCCCCCCTGATGAATTATACTACGAGCAGTACTTC. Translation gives CASSPPDELYYEQYF.

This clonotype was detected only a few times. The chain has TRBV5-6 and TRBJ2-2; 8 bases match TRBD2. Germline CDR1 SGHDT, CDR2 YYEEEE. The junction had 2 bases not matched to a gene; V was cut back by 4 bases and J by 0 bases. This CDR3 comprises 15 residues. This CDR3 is CASSPTSANTGELFF. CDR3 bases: TGTGCCAGCAGCCCGACTAGCGCGAACACCGGGGAGCTGTTTTTT.